The 17 T cell receptor beta chains below come from one sample, sequenced in a study of blood T cell repertoires in COVID-19. Some clones are missing from TCRdb's copy, which holds only in-frame ones; the method was immunoSEQ multiplex PCR. The repertoire consists of over 200,000 clones, with around 80% occurring once and the leading ten covering about 5.7%. Specimen: peripheral blood. Receptor source: a man of 80 years or more with acute or convalescent COVID-19.

The CDR3 nucleotides read TGTGCCACCGCGTCTGGCACAGATACGCAGTATTTT. Protein product: CATASGTDTQYF. This rearrangement joins TRBV24-1 to TRBJ2-3; D unresolved. This CDR3 spans 12 amino acids. Germline V lookup: CDR1 KGHDR, CDR2 SFDVKD. The germline V and J ends were trimmed by 9 bases and 1 base, with 7 bases remaining between them.

The CDR3 reads CASSTGGNQPQHF. Here the CDR3 DNA reads TGTGCCAGCAGTACAGGGGGCAATCAGCCCCAGCATTTT. The chain is built from TRBV6-5 and TRBJ1-5, with 7 bases matching TRBD1. This CDR3 region has 13 residues. The V gene's germline CDR1 is MNHEY and CDR2 SVGAGI. V dropped 5 bases and J dropped 2; count of bases not matched to a gene: 0.

The gene calls are TRBV9 and TRBJ2-7; 7 bases agree with TRBD1. With 4 bases clipped from V and 6 bases from J, the junction kept 10 bases outside the gene matches. The germline CDR1 and CDR2 sequences are SGDLS and YYNGEE. The CDR3 sequence is 14 residues long. The CDR3 is CASSPTGMLAEQYF. CDR3 in DNA: TGTGCCAGCAGCCCGACAGGGATGCTTGCCGAGCAGTACTTC.

This clone was recorded only once. V and J are TRBV2 and TRBJ1-6, with D maybe TRBD1 (6 bases). CDR3 length: 14 residues. Germline V gene sequence: CDR1 SNHLY, CDR2 FYNNEI. The V and J ends lost 11 bases and 8 bases respectively, with 19 bases between them. The CDR3 region has the DNA TGTGCCTCAAAGGGGGAAACTAGGGATTCACCCCTCCACTTT. Its protein is CASKGETRDSPLHF.

This chain uses TRBV18 with TRBJ2-5; 8 nucleotides line up with TRBD2. This CDR3 has 15 amino acids. CDR1 is KGHSH, CDR2 LQKENI, per germline. V trimming: 4 bases; J trimming: 5 bases; junction bases outside the gene matches: 9. The CDR3 spells CASSRASGSRETQYF. In nucleotides, the CDR3 is TGTGCCAGCTCACGGGCCAGCGGGAGCCGGGAGACCCAGTACTTC.

CDR3 coding DNA: TGTGCCAGCAGTTTAACGAGTACAGGAGCCTACAATGAGCAGTTCTTC. Protein: CASSLTSTGAYNEQFF. The chain employs TRBV28 and TRBJ2-1; a weak D match, TRBD1 (5 bases). CDR1 and CDR2 (germline): MDHEN, SYDVKM. The CDR3 sequence is 16 residues long. The V end lost 2 bases, the J end lost 2 bases, and 13 bases lay between the germline ends.

The V and J genes are TRBV3-1 (or the pseudogene TRBV3-2) and TRBJ2-5; 16 bases are a match to TRBD2. There are 17 residues in the CDR3. V lost 5 bases to trimming and J lost 0 bases; unmatched junction nucleotides: 3. CDR1 is LGHDT, CDR2 YNNKEL, per germline (reference sequence). CDR3 sequence reads: CASSGTSGGEYQETQYF. The CDR3 DNA reads as TGTGCCAGCAGCGGGACTAGCGGGGGGGAATACCAAGAGACCCAGTACTTC.

The chain uses TRBV6-1 and TRBJ2-1, with D perhaps matching TRBD1 (6 bases). This CDR3 is 16 amino acids long. Between the trimmed V and J ends, which lost 3 bases and 0 bases, there was a span of 12 bases. Germline CDR1 MNHNS, CDR2 SASEGT. The CDR3 sequence: CASSDTGQRSYNEQFF. The CDR3 DNA is TGTGCCAGCAGTGATACAGGACAGCGCTCCTACAATGAGCAGTTCTTC.

This rearrangement joins TRBV15 to TRBJ2-7, with TRBD2 identical over 7 bases. V dropped 0 bases and J dropped 3; count of bases not matched to a gene: 8. This CDR3 spans 16 amino acids. CDR1 and CDR2 from the germline V gene are LNHNV and YYDKDF (reference sequence). DNA for the CDR3: TGTGCCACCAGCAGAGATCGTTCGGGGGGTGTCTACGAGCAGTACTTC. It specifies CATSRDRSGGVYEQYF.

The chain combines TRBV5-4 with TRBJ2-7; tentative D call: TRBD1 (6 bases). The V gene's germline CDR1 is SGHNT and CDR2 YYREEE (reference sequence). V lost 1 base, J lost 5 bases, and 16 bases lay in between. This CDR3 is built from 15 residues. DNA of the CDR3: TGTGCCAGCAGCTTGTCTTTGGGGACACACCACGAGCAGTACTTC. Its translation: CASSLSLGTHHEQYF.

The genes are TRBV7-2 and TRBJ1-2, with D possibly matching TRBD1 (5 bases). Trimming pared 5 bases from V and 8 bases from J, leaving 12 bases between. The CDR3 contains 12 residues. Germline CDR1 is SGHTA and CDR2 is FQGNSA. The CDR3 DNA follows: TGTGCCAGCAGCCAGTCAGGGTGGGGCTACACCTTC. It yields the protein CASSQSGWGYTF.

This clone was counted between two and nine times. The V and J genes are TRBV7-3 and TRBJ2-3, with 9 bases lining up with TRBD2. CDR1 and CDR2 from the germline V gene are SGHTA and FQGTGA. J gave up 4 bases and V 2 bases, and 4 bases lay outside the gene matches. This CDR3 has 15 amino acids. The CDR3 DNA is TGTGCCAGCAGCTTAGCTAGCGGGACGGCAGATACGCAGTATTTT. Amino acid sequence: CASSLASGTADTQYF.

This rearrangement joins TRBV19 to TRBJ2-2; 8 positions match TRBD1. Germline values: CDR1 LNHDA, CDR2 SQIVND (reference sequence). This CDR3 comprises 13 residues. Unmatched junction bases numbered 4, after V lost 7 bases and J lost 6 bases. In DNA form, the CDR3 reads TGTGCCAGTAATACAGGGGGACCCGGGGAGCTGTTTTTT. It codes for CASNTGGPGELFF.

This clone has more than one count but fewer than ten. This sequence joins TRBV6-1 and TRBJ2-3; 9 bases fit TRBD1. Germline trimming cut 3 bases from V and 3 bases from J; bases unmatched to any gene: 4. The CDR3 sequence is 15 residues long. Looked up from germline, CDR1 is MNHNS and CDR2 is SASEGT. CDR3 sequence (DNA): TGTGCCAGCAGTGACATTGGACAGGGGACAGATACGCAGTATTTT. Amino acid sequence: CASSDIGQGTDTQYF.

The CDR3 DNA reads as TGTGCCAGCAGCTTTTCGTACAGTCCAGATACGCAGTATTTT. This gives the protein CASSFSYSPDTQYF. V usage is TRBV5-4 and J usage is TRBJ2-3; no clear D gene. Trimming left V 2 bases short and J 4 bases short, with 11 bases between. Germline V lookup: CDR1 SGHNT, CDR2 YYREEE (reference sequence). This CDR3 contains 14 residues.

J is TRBJ2-1 and V is TRBV5-1; 7 positions match TRBD1. The CDR3 consists of 13 residues. V lost 0 bases and J lost 7; bases outside the gene matches: 1. Germline loops: CDR1 SGHRS, CDR2 YFSETQ. The CDR3, as DNA: TGCGCCAGCAGCTTGGGACAGGGAAATGAGCAGTTCTTC. Its protein is CASSLGQGNEQFF. The whole variable domain, filled in from reference TRBV5-1 and TRBJ2-1, reads KAGVTQTPRYLIKTRGQQVTLSCSPISGHRSVSWYQQTPGQGLQFLFEYFSETQRNKGNFPGRFSGRQFSNSRSEMNVSTLELGDSALYLCASSLGQGNEQFFGPGTRLTVL.

The CDR3 spells CAWSNYLGTSGGETQYF. In DNA, the CDR3 is TGTGCCTGGAGTAATTATTTAGGGACTAGCGGGGGTGAGACCCAGTACTTC. This rearrangement joins TRBV30 to TRBJ2-5; 14 positions agree with TRBD2. This CDR3 comprises 17 residues. From germline, CDR1 is GTSNPN and CDR2 SVGIG (reference sequence). With 2 bases clipped from V and 5 bases from J, the junction kept 10 bases outside the gene matches.